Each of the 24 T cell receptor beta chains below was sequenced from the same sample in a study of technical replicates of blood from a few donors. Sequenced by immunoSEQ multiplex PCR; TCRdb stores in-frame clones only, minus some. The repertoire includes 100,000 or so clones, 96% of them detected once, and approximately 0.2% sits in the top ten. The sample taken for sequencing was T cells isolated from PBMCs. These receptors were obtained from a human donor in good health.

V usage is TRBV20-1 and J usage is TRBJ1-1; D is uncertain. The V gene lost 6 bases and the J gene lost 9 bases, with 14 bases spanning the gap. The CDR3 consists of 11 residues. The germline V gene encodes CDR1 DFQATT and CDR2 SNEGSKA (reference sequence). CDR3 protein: CSARRSGKAFF. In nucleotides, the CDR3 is TGCAGTGCCCGACGGTCCGGGAAAGCTTTCTTT.

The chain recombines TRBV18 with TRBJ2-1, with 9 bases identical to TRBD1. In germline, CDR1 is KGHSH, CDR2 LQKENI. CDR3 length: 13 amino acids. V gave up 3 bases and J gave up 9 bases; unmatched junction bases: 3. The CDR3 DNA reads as TGTGCCAGCTCACCCGGGACAGGGATTGAGCAGTTCTTC. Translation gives CASSPGTGIEQFF.

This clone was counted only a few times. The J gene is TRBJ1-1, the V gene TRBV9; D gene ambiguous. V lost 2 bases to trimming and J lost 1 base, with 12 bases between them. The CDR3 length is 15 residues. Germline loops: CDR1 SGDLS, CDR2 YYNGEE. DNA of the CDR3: TGTGCCAGCAGCGTGGCAGGAAAGGCGAACACTGAAGCTTTCTTT. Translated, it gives CASSVAGKANTEAFF. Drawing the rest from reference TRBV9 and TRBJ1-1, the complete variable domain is DSGVTQTPKHLITATGQRVTLRCSPRSGDLSVYWYQQSLDQGLQFLIQYYNGEERAKGNILERFSAQQFPDLHSELNLSSLELGDSALYFCASSVAGKANTEAFFGQGTRLTVV.

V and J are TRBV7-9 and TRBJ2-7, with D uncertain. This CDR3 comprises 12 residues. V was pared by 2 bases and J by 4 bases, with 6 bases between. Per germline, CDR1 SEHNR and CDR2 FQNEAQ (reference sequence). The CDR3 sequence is CASSLHSYEQYF. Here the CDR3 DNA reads TGTGCCAGCAGCTTACACAGTTACGAGCAGTACTTC. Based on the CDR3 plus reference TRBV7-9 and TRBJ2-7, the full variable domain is DTGVSQNPRHKITKRGQNVTFRCDPISEHNRLYWYRQTLGQGPEFLTYFQNEAQLEKSRLLSDRFSAERPKGSFSTLEIQRTEQGDSAMYLCASSLHSYEQYFGPGTRLTVT.

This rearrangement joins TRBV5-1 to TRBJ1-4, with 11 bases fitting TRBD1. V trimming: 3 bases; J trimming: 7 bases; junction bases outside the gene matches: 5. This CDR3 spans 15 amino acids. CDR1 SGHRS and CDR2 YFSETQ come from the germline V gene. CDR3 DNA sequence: TGCGCCAGCAGCTACGGGGACAGGGGGTTTGAAAAACTGTTTTTT. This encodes CASSYGDRGFEKLFF.

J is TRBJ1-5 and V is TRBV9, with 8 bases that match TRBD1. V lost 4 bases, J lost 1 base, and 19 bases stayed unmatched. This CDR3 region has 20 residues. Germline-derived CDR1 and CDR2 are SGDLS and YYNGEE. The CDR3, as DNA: TGTGCCAGCAGCCATCCGGGTGGGACAGGCACGGAGGGAAGCAATCAGCCCCAGCATTTT. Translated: CASSHPGGTGTEGSNQPQHF. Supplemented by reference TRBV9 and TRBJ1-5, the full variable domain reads DSGVTQTPKHLITATGQRVTLRCSPRSGDLSVYWYQQSLDQGLQFLIQYYNGEERAKGNILERFSAQQFPDLHSELNLSSLELGDSALYFCASSHPGGTGTEGSNQPQHFGDGTRLSIL.

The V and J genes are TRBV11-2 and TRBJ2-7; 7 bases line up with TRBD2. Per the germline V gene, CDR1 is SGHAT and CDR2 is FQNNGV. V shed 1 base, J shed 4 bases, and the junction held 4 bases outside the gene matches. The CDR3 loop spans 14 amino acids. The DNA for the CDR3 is TGTGCCAGCAGCTTAGGAGCGGGGAGTTACGAGCAGTACTTC. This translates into CASSLGAGSYEQYF. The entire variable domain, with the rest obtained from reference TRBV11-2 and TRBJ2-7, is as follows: EAGVAQSPRYKIIEKRQSVAFWCNPISGHATLYWYQQILGQGPKLLIQFQNNGVVDDSQLPKDRFSAERLKGVDSTLKIQPAKLEDSAVYLCASSLGAGSYEQYFGPGTRLTVT.

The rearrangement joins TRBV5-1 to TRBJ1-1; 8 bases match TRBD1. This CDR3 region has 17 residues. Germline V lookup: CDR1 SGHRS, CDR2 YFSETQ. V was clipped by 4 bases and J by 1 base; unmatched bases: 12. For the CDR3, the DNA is TGCGCCAGCAGCGGGAAAGGACAGGGAAAACCGAACACTGAAGCTTTCTTT. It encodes CASSGKGQGKPNTEAFF.

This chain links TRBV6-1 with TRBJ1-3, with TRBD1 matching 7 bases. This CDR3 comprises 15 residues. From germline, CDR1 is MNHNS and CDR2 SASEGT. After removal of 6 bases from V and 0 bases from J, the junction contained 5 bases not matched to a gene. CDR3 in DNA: TGTGCCAGCAGCTACGACAGGGACTCTGGAAACACCATATATTTT. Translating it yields CASSYDRDSGNTIYF.

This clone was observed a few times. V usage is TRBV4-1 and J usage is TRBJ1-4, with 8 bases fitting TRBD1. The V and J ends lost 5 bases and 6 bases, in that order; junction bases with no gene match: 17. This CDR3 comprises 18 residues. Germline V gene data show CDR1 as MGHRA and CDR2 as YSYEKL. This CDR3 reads CASSEDRARGGSDEKLFF. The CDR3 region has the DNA TGCGCCAGCAGCGAGGACAGGGCGAGAGGGGGCTCGGATGAAAAACTGTTTTTT.

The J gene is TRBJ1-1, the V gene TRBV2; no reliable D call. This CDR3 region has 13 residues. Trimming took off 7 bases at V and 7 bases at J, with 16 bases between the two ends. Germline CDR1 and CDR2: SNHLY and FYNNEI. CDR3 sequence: CASNRPGLSEAFF. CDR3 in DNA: TGTGCCAGCAACCGACCGGGGTTAAGTGAAGCTTTCTTT.

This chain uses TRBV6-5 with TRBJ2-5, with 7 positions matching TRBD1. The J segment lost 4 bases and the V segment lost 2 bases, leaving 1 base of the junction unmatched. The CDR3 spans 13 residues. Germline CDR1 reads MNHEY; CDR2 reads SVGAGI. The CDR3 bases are TGTGCCAGCAGTTACAGGGGGCGAGAGACCCAGTACTTC. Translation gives CASSYRGRETQYF.

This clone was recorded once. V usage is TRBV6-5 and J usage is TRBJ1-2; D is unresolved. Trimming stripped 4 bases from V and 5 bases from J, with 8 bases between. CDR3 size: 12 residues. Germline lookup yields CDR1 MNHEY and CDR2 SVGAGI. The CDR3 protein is CASSLGGYGYTF. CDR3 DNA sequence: TGTGCCAGCAGTTTAGGCGGGTATGGCTACACCTTC.

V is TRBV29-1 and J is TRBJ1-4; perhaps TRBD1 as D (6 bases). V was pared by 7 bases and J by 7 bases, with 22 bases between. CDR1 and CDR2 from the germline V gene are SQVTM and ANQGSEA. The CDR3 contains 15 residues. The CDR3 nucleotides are TGCAGCGGACGAGACAGGTCCGCACCCGGTGAAAAACTGTTTTTT. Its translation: CSGRDRSAPGEKLFF.

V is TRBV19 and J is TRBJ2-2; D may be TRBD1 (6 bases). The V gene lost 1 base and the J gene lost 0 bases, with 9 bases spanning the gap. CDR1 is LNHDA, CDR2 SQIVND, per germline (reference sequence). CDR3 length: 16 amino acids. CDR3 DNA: TGTGCCAGTAGTATAGTAGGGACAACGAACACCGGGGAGCTGTTTTTT. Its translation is CASSIVGTTNTGELFF.

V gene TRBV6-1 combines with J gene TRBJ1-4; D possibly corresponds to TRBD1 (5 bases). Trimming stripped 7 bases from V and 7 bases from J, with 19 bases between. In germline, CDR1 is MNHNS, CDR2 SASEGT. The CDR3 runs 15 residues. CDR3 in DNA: TGTGCCAGCAAGAGGAGTCAGGGCCTGATTGAAAAACTGTTTTTT. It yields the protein CASKRSQGLIEKLFF.

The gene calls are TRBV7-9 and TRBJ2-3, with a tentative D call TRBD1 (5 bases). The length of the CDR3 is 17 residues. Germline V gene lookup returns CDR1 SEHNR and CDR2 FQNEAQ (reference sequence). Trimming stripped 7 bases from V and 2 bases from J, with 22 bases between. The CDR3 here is CASIPPRVNSHTDTQYF. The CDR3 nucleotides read TGTGCCAGCATCCCTCCCAGGGTCAATTCCCACACAGATACGCAGTATTTT.

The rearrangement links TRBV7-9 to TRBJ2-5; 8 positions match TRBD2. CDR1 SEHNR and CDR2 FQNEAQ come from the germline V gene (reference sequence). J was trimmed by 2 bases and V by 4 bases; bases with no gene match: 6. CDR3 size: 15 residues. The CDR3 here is CASSSRGGLQETQYF. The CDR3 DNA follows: TGTGCCAGCAGCTCCCGGGGGGGCCTACAAGAGACCCAGTACTTC.

CDR3 coding DNA: TGTGCCAGCAGTGAAGCGGGCATACTAGCGGGGGGGAACGGTGAGCAGTTCTTC. It encodes CASSEAGILAGGNGEQFF. The V and J genes are TRBV6-1 and TRBJ2-1; TRBD2 aligns across 13 bases. V shed 0 bases and J 9 bases; nucleotides not matched to a gene: 11. Germline V gene data show CDR1 as MNHNS and CDR2 as SASEGT. The CDR3 length is 18 residues.

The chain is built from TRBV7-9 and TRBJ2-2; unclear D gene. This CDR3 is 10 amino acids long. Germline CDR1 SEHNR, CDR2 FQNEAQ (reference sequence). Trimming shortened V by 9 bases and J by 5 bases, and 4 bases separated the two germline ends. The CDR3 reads CARSTGELFF. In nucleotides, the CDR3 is TGTGCCAGATCAACCGGGGAGCTGTTTTTT.

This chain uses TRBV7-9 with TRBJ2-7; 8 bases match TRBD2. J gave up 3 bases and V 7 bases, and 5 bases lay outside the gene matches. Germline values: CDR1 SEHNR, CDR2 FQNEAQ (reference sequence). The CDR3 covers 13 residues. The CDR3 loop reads CASTPGLVYEQYF. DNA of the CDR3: TGTGCCAGCACCCCGGGACTAGTCTACGAGCAGTACTTC.

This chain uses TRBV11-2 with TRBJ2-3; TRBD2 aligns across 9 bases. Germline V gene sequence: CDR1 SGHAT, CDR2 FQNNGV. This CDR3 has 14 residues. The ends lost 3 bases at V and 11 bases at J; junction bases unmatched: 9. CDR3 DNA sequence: TGTGCCAGCAGCTTTTCACCGGGACTAGCACAGCAGTATTTT. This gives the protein CASSFSPGLAQQYF.

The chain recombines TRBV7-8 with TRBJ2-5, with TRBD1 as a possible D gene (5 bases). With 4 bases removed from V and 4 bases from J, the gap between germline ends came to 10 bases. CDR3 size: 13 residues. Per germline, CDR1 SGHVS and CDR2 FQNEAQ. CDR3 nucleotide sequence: TGTGCCAGCAGCTCCAGGGTTGGAGAGACCCAGTACTTC. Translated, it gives CASSSRVGETQYF.

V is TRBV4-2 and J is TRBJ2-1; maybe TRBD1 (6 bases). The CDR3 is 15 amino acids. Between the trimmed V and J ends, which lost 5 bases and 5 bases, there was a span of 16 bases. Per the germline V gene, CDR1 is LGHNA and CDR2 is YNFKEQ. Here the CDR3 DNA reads TGTGCCAGCAGCAAGGGACGGACAGTCGACAATGAGCAGTTCTTC. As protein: CASSKGRTVDNEQFF.